The clone carrying this TCR beta chain was detected only once. Its antigen remains unidentified. The length of the CDR3 is 10 residues. From germline, CDR1 is GTSNPN and CDR2 SVGIG (reference sequence). The V end lost 3 bases, the J end lost 6 bases, and 5 bases lay between the germline ends. Here immunoSEQ multiplex PCR was the method, and the copy in TCRdb shows in-frame clones only, minus some. Of 90,000 or so clones listed, approximately 88% were seen once; the top ten hold 2.4%. This sample is drawn from a study of T cell responses to AZD1222 COVID-19 vaccine. Study-level results: Researchers report vaccine-associated CD4 TCRs spanning spike, with dominance at 160-218 and 743-854. White British people made up most donors, females outnumbered males, and clonal diversity was possibly underestimated.

This TCR came from an adult in good health. This specimen consisted of peripheral blood, obtained on day 0 of AZD1222 vaccination. The rearrangement links TRBV30 to TRBJ1-2, with no clear D. The CDR3 DNA reads as TGTGCCTGGAGGAGGAATGGCTACACCTTC. Encoded protein: CAWRRNGYTF.